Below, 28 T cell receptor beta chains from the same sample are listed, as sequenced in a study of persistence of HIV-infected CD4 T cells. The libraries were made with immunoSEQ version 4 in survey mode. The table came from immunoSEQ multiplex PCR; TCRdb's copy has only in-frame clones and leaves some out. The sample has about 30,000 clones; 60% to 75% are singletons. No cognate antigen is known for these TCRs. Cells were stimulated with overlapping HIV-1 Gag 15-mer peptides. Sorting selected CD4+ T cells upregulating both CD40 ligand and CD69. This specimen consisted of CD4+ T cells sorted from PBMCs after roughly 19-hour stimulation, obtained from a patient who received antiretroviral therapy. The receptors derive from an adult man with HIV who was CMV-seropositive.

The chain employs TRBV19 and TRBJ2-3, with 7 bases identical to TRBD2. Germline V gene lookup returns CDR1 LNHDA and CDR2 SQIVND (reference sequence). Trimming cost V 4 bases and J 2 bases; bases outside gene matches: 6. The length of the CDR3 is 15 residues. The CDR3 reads CASSTTGGLTDTQYF. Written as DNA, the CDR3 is TGTGCCAGTAGTACCACGGGGGGTCTCACAGATACGCAGTATTTT.

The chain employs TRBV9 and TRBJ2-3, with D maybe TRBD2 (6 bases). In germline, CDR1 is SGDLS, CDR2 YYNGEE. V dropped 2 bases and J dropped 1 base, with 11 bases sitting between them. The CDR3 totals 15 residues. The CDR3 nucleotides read TGTGCCAGCAGCGTTCGGGGGATTGGCACAGATACGCAGTATTTT. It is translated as CASSVRGIGTDTQYF.

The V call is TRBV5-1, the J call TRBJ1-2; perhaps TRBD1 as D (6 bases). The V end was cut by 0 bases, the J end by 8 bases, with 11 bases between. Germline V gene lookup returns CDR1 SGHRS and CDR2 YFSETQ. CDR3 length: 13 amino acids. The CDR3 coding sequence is TGCGCCAGCAGCTTGGAGGGGGAATGGGGCTACACCTTC. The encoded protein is CASSLEGEWGYTF.

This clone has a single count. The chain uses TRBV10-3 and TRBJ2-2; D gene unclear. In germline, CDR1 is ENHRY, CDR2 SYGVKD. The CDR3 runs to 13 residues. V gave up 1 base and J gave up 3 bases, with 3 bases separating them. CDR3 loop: CAISEFDTGELFF. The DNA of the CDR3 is TGTGCCATCAGTGAGTTTGACACCGGGGAGCTGTTTTTT.

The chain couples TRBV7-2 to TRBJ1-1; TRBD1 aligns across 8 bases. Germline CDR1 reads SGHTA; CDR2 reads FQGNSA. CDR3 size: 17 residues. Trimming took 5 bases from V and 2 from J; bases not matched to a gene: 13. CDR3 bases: TGTGCCAGCAGCGTACGCGCCCGGGACAGGCTAAACACTGAAGCTTTCTTT. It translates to CASSVRARDRLNTEAFF.

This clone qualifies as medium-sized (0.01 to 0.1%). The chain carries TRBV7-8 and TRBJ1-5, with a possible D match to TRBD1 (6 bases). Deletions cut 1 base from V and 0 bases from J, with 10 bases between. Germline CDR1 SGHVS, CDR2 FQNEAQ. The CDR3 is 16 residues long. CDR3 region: CASSLGTANSNQPQHF. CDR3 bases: TGTGCCAGCAGCTTAGGGACAGCAAATAGCAATCAGCCCCAGCATTTT.

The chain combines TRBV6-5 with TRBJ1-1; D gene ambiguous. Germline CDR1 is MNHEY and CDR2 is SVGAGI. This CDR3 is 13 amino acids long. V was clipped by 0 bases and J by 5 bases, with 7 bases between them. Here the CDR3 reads CASSYSTWTEAFF. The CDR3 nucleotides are TGTGCCAGCAGTTACTCAACGTGGACTGAAGCTTTCTTT.

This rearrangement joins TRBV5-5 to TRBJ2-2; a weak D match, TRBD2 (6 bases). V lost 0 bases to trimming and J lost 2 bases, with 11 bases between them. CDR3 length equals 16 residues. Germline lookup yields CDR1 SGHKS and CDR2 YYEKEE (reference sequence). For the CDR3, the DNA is TGTGCCAGCAGCTTGGTCCCCGGGACTAACACCGGGGAGCTGTTTTTT. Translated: CASSLVPGTNTGELFF.

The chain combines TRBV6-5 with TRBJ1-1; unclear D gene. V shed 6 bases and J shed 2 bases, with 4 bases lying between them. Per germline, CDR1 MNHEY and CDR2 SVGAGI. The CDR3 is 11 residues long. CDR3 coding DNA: TGTGCCAGCAGAGTTAACACTGAAGCTTTCTTT. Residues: CASRVNTEAFF.

The CDR3 nucleotides are TGTGCCAGCAGTTACTCTCGGACAGGAGGGAACTATGGCTACACCTTC. It translates to CASSYSRTGGNYGYTF. V usage is TRBV6-5 and J usage is TRBJ1-2; 7 bases line up with TRBD1. This CDR3 contains 16 residues. Germline trimming cut 0 bases from V and 2 bases from J; bases unmatched to any gene: 6. CDR1 MNHEY and CDR2 SVGAGI come from the germline V gene.

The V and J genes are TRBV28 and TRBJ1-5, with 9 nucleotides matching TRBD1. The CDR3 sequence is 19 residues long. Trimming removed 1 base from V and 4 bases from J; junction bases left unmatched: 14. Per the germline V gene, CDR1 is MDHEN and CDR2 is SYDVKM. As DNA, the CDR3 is TGTGCCAGCAGTTTATATACCCCCGGCTTGACAGGGGGTAATCAGCCCCAGCATTTT. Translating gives CASSLYTPGLTGGNQPQHF.

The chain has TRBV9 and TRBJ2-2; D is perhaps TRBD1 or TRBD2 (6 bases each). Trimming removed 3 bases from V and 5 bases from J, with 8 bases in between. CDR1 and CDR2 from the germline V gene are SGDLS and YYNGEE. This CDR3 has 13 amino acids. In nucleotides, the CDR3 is TGTGCCAGCAGCGGGGGGGCAACCGGGGAGCTGTTTTTT. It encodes CASSGGATGELFF.

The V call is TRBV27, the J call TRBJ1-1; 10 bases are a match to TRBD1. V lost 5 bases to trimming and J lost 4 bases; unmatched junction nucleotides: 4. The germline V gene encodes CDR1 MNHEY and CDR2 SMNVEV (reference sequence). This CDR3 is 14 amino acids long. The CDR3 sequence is CASSDRGRSTEAFF. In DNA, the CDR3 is TGTGCCAGCAGTGACAGGGGGCGTAGCACTGAAGCTTTCTTT.

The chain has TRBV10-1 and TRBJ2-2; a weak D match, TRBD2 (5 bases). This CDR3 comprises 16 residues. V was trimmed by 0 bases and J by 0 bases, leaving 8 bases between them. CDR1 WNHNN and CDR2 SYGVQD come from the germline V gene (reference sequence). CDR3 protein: CASSESAGTNTGELFF. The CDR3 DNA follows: TGCGCCAGCAGTGAGTCAGCCGGGACGAACACCGGGGAGCTGTTTTTT.

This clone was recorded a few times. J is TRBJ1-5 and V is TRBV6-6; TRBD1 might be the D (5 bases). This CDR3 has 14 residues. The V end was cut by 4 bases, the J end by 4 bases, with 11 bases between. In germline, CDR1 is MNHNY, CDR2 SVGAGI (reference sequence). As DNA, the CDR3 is TGTGCCAGCAGTTCTAACTGGGGGAATCAGCCCCAGCATTTT. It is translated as CASSSNWGNQPQHF.

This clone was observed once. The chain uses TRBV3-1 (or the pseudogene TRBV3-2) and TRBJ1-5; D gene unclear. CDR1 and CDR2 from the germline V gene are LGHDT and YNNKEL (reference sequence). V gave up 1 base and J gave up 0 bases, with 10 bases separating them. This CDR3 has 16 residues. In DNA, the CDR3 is TGTGCCAGCAGCCAAGGGGCGGGCTATAGCAATCAGCCCCAGCATTTT. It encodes CASSQGAGYSNQPQHF.

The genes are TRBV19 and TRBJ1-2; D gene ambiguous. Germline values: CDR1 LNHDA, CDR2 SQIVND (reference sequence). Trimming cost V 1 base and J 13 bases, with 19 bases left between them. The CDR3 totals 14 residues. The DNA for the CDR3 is TGTGCCAGTAGTATAGGAGCGGGTCCAAAAATCGTCACCTTC. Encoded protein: CASSIGAGPKIVTF.

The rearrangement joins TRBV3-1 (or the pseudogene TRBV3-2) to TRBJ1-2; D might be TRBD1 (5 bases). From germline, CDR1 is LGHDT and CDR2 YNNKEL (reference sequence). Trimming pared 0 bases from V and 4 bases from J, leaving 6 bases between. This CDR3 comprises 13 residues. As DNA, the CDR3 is TGTGCCAGCAGCCAAGAACAGGTCTATGGCTACACCTTC. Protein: CASSQEQVYGYTF.

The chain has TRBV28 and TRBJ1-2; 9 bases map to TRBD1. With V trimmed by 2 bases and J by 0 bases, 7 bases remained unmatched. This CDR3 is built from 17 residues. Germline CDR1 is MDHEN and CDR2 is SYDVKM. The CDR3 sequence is CASSLPGQGVANYGYTF. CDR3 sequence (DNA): TGTGCCAGCAGTTTACCGGGACAGGGCGTCGCTAACTATGGCTACACCTTC.

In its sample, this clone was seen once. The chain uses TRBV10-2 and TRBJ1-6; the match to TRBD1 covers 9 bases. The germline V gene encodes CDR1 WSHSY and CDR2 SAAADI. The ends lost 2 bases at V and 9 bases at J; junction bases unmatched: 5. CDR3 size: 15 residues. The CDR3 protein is CASSESGQGSSPLHF. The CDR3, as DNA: TGCGCCAGCAGTGAGAGCGGACAGGGGTCTTCACCCCTCCACTTT.

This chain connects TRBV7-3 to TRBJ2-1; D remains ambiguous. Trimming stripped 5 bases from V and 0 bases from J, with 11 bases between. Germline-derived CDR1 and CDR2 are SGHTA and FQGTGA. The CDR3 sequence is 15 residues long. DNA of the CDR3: TGTGCCAGCAGCGGGTCTTTGGTCTCCTACAATGAGCAGTTCTTC. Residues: CASSGSLVSYNEQFF.

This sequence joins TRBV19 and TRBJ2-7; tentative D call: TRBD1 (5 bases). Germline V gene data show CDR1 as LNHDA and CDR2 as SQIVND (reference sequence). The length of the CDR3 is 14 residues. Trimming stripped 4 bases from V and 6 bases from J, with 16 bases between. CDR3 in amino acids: CASSKQAMDGEQYF. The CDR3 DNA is TGTGCCAGTAGTAAACAGGCGATGGACGGCGAGCAGTACTTC.

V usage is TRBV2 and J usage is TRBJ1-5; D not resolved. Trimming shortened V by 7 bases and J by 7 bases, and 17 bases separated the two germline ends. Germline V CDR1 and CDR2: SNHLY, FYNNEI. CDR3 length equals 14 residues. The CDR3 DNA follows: TGTGCCAGCAAGAATGATGGGGAATCCCAGCCCCAGCATTTT. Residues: CASKNDGESQPQHF.

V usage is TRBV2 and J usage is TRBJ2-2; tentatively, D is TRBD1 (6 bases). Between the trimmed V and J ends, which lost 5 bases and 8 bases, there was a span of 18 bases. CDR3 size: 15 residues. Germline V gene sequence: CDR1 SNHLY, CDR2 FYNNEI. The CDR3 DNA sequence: TGTGCCAGCAGTTCCTATGGGACCCAGGGGGGGGAGCTGTTTTTT. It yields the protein CASSSYGTQGGELFF.

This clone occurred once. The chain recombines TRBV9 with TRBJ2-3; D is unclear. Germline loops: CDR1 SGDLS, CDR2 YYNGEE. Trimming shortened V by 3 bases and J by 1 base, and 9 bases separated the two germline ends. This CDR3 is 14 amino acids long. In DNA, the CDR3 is TGTGCCAGCAGCGACCCTGACCGCACAGATACGCAGTATTTT. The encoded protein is CASSDPDRTDTQYF.

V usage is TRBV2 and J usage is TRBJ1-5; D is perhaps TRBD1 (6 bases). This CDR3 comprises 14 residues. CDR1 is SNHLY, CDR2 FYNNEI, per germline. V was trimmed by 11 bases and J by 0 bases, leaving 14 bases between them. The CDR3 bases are TGTGCCTGCGACAGGAGGAATAGCAATCAGCCCCAGCATTTT. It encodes CACDRRNSNQPQHF. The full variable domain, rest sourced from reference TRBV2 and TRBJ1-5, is EPEVTQTPSHQVTQMGQEVILRCVPISNHLYFYWYRQILGQKVEFLVSFYNNEISEKSEIFDDQFSVERPDGSNFTLKIRSTKLEDSAMYFCACDRRNSNQPQHFGDGTRLSIL.

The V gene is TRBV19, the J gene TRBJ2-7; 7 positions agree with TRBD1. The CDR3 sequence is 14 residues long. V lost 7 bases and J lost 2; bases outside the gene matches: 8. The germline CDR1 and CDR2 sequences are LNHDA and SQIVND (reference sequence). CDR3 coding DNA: TGTGCCAGTAACAGGGGCATTGGCCCCTACGAGCAGTACTTC. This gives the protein CASNRGIGPYEQYF.

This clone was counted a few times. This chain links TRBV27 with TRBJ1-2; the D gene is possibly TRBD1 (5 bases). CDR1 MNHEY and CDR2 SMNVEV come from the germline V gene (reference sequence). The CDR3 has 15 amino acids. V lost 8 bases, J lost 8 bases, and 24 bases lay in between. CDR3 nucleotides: TGTGCCAGCCGGGGGGACGAGACAGCTGGTCAAGGCTACACCTTC. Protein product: CASRGDETAGQGYTF.